Presented here are 5 T cell receptor beta chains from one specimen sequenced in a study of blood T cell repertoires in COVID-19. Some clones are missing from TCRdb's copy, which holds only in-frame ones; the method was immunoSEQ multiplex PCR. The table has some 200,000 clones, about 86% seen once. The specimen sequenced was PBMCs or T cells enriched from blood (not recorded which). These receptors all stem from a woman aged 45-59 years in a cohort exposed to, infected with or recovered from COVID-19 (not recorded which).

The chain carries TRBV10-1 and TRBJ1-1; 10 bases map to TRBD1. The CDR3 covers 12 residues. V trimming: 4 bases; J trimming: 10 bases; junction bases outside the gene matches: 3. Germline loops: CDR1 WNHNN, CDR2 SYGVQD (reference sequence). CDR3 DNA: TGCGCCAGCAGTGGGGGACAGGGGTCAGCTTTCTTT. As protein: CASSGGQGSAFF.

This clone was counted a single time. The J gene is TRBJ1-3, the V gene TRBV19; unclear D gene. The CDR3 is 18 residues long. The V end lost 3 bases, the J end lost 0 bases, and 18 bases lay between the germline ends. Germline V gene sequence: CDR1 LNHDA, CDR2 SQIVND (reference sequence). The CDR3 loop is CASSIFAVVGDSGNTIYF. The DNA for the CDR3 is TGTGCCAGTAGTATCTTCGCGGTTGTGGGTGACTCTGGAAACACCATATATTTT.

The chain uses TRBV7-9 and TRBJ2-5; the D gene is possibly TRBD2 (6 bases). Germline V gene lookup returns CDR1 SEHNR and CDR2 FQNEAQ (reference sequence). The ends were cut back, 5 bases at V and 5 bases at J, with 9 bases in the middle. The CDR3 totals 12 residues. CDR3 nucleotides: TGTGCCAGCAGCCCAAGCGGGGAGACCCAGTACTTC. As protein: CASSPSGETQYF.

The genes are TRBV6-2 or TRBV6-3 and TRBJ1-1; D may be TRBD1 (5 bases). The CDR3 has 16 amino acids. Germline V gene data show CDR1 as MNHEY and CDR2 as SVGEGT. Trimming took off 3 bases at V and 6 bases at J, with 20 bases between the two ends. Here the CDR3 reads CASSYPPRGSLSEAFF. In DNA form, the CDR3 reads TGTGCCAGCAGTTATCCCCCGCGGGGCTCGTTATCTGAAGCTTTCTTT.

The chain combines TRBV6-2 or TRBV6-3 with TRBJ1-1; D gene uncertain. Trimming pared 0 bases from V and 4 bases from J, leaving 9 bases between. The germline V gene encodes CDR1 MNHEY and CDR2 SVGEGT. The CDR3 is made up of 14 amino acids. The CDR3 spells CASSYSSSGTEAFF. Written as DNA, the CDR3 is TGTGCCAGCAGTTACTCTTCCTCGGGCACTGAAGCTTTCTTT.